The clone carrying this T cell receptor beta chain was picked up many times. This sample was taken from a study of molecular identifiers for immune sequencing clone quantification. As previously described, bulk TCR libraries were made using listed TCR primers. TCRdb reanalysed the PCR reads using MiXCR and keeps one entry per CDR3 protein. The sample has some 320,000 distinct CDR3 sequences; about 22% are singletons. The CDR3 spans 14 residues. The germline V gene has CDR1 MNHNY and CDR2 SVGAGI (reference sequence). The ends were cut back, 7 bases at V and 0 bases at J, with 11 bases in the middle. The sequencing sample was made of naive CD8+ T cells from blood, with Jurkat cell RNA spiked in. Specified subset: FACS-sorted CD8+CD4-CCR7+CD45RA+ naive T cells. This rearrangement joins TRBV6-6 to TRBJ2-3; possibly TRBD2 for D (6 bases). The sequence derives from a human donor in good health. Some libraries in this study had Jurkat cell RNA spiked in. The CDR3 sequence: CASTWRESTDTQYF. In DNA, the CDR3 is TGTGCCAGCACGTGGAGGGAAAGCACAGATACGCAGTATTTT.